These T cell receptor beta chains were read from a single sample in a study of blood T cell repertoires in COVID-19. TCRdb keeps only in-frame clones here, not all; method: immunoSEQ multiplex PCR. The data contain more than 15,000 clones, 75% to 90% of them seen just once; the ten biggest clones take up about 7.8%. The sample was peripheral blood. These receptors were obtained from an older woman with active COVID-19. CDR3s include the opening cysteine and the closing phenylalanine or tryptophan. The D gene is left open where the match is weak. Not every row has a clone size; where given, it reads once, few, many or a size class.

d_gene	abundance	j_gene	v_gene	CDR3aa
TRBD2	.	TRBJ2-4	TRBV2	CASSAGTSSKNIQYF
.	once	TRBJ1-1	TRBV18	CASSPRSGGSNMNTEAFF
.	.	TRBJ1-1	TRBV2	CASSEFRGNTEAFF
.	.	TRBJ1-4	TRBV28	CASVRATNEKLFF
.	.	TRBJ1-1	TRBV6-5	CASSYEGQGGTEAFF
.	.	TRBJ2-3	TRBV29-1	CSVNRDPTDTQYF
TRBD1	.	TRBJ2-5	TRBV5-5	CASSLPGQARETQYF
.	.	TRBJ1-2	TRBV19	CASSIELGGYGYTF
TRBD1	once	TRBJ2-7	TRBV5-1	CASSQLRDRGYEQYF
TRBD1	.	TRBJ1-1	TRBV6-1	CASSETGVGGTEAFF
.	.	TRBJ1-1	TRBV7-2	CASSPQALNTEAFF
.	.	TRBJ1-6	TRBV24-1	CATNWLTGLVSPLHF
.	few	TRBJ2-7	TRBV29-1	CSIQGGHGGDEQYF
.	few	TRBJ2-3	TRBV5-1	CASSGGDSTDTQYF
TRBD1	.	TRBJ2-7	TRBV6-1	CASSSRDRATGEQYF
.	.	TRBJ1-2	TRBV11-2	CASSPKVGGGYGYTF
.	once	TRBJ1-1	TRBV6-5	CASSYVRTLKGTEAFF
TRBD2	.	TRBJ2-7	TRBV27	CASSPAGGRSYEQYF
.	once	TRBJ2-5	TRBV2	CASSPGVPETQYF
.	.	TRBJ2-2	TRBV6-5	CASSMRDLNTGELFF
TRBD2	.	TRBJ2-1	TRBV5-6	CASSGAGADNEQFF
TRBD1	.	TRBJ2-7	TRBV14	CASSRSGQGATEQYF
TRBD2	.	TRBJ2-1	TRBV18	CASSPLGLAASSYNEQFF
TRBD1	.	TRBJ1-6	TRBV2	CASSATGAANSPLHF
TRBD1	.	TRBJ1-1	TRBV7-8	CASSRGDRGPTEAFF
.	.	TRBJ2-5	TRBV4-2	CASSQERKRRETQYF
.	once	TRBJ1-1	TRBV28	CASRTPGSNTEAFF
.	.	TRBJ1-2	TRBV3-1/TRBV3-2	CASSQAPGANYGYTF
.	.	TRBJ2-5	TRBV3-1/TRBV3-2	CASSQDGGKTQYF
.	.	TRBJ1-3	TRBV13	CASSPLGQHTIYF
TRBD2	medium-sized	TRBJ2-7	TRBV19	CASRRGASGDDEQYF
.	.	TRBJ1-5	TRBV9	CASSVEEGRSRYSNQPQHF
TRBD1	.	TRBJ1-2	TRBV6-2/TRBV6-3	CASSTSQGAILYGYTF
TRBD1	.	TRBJ1-5	TRBV3-1/TRBV3-2	CASSQRRDRGSNQPQHF
.	once	TRBJ1-6	TRBV18	CASSAGSAYNSPLHF
.	.	TRBJ1-2	TRBV3-1/TRBV3-2	CASSLRRIVRSGYTF
.	.	TRBJ1-6	TRBV18	CASSPDGRNSPLHF
.	.	TRBJ2-3	TRBV6-5	CASSYGAPSTDTQYF
.	once	TRBJ1-4	TRBV5-1	CASSSGGQRGNEKLFF
TRBD2	.	TRBJ2-1	TRBV5-1	CASNQRGGPNEQFF
.	.	TRBJ2-2	TRBV9	CASSVGATANTGELFF
.	once	TRBJ2-5	TRBV28	CASSSGGRETQYF
.	.	TRBJ1-2	TRBV2	CASSGQVGYGYTF
.	.	TRBJ1-2	TRBV29-1	CSVEDERRTNYGYTF
.	.	TRBJ2-5	TRBV10-1	CASSEAWGDQETQYF
TRBD1	.	TRBJ1-4	TRBV15	CATSRDRRQGEKLFF
.	.	TRBJ2-5	TRBV5-1	CASSLLGLFQETQYF
.	.	TRBJ2-7	TRBV29-1	CSATGVSTYEQYF
TRBD2	.	TRBJ2-7	TRBV3-1/TRBV3-2	CASSVSSGTYEQYF
.	.	TRBJ2-7	TRBV6-5	CASSLRPEVLYEQYF
.	few	TRBJ2-3	TRBV11-3	CASSLHGDTQYF
.	.	TRBJ1-1	TRBV15	CATSRDGLGVLDEAFF